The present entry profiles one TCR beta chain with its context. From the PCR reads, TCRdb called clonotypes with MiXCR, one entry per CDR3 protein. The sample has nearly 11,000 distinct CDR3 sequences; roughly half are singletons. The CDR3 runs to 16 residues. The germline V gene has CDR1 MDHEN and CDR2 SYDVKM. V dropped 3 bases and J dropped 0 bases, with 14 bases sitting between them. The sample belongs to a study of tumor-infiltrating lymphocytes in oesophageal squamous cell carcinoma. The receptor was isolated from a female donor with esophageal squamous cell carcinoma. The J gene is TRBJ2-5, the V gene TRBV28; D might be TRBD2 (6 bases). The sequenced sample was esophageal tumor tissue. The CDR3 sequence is CASSFGGIWYQETQYF. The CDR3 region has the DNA TGTGCCAGCAGTTTTGGGGGGATATGGTACCAAGAGACCCAGTACTTC.